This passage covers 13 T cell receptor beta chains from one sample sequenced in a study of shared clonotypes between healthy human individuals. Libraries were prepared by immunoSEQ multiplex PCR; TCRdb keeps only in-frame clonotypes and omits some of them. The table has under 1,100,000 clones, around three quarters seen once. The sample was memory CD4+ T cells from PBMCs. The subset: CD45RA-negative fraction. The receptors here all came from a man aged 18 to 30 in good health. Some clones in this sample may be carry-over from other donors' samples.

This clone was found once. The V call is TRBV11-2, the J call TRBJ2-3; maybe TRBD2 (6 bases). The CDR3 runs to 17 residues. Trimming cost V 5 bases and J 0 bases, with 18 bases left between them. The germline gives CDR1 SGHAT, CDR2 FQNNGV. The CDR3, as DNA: TGTGCCAGCAGCCTACTCCCCCGACTAGTAAGCACAGATACGCAGTATTTT. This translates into CASSLLPRLVSTDTQYF.

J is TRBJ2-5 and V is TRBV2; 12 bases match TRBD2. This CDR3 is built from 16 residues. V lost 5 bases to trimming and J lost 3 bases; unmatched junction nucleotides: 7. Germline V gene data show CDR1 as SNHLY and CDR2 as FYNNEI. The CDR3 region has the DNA TGTGCCAGCAGTTCCCCGGGACTAGCGGGCGAAGAGACCCAGTACTTC. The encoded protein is CASSSPGLAGEETQYF.

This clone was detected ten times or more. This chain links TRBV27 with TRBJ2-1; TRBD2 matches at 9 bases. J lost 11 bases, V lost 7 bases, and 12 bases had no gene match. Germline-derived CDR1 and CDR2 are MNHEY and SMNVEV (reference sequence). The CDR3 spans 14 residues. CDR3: CASTRPGGRAQQFF. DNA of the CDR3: TGTGCCAGCACCAGACCTGGCGGGAGGGCTCAGCAGTTCTTC.

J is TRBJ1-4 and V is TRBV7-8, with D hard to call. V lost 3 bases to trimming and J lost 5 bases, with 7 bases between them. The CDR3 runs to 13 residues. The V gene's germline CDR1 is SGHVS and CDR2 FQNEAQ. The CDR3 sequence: CASSLTGNEKLFF. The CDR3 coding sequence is TGTGCCAGCAGCTTGACGGGAAATGAAAAACTGTTTTTT.

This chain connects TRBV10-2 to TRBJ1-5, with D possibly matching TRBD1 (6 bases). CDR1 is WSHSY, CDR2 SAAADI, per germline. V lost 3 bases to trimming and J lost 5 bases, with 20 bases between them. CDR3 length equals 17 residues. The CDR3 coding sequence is TGCGCCAGCAGTGATGGGGGCGTTGGGGGAGAGGATCAGCCCCAGCATTTT. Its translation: CASSDGGVGGEDQPQHF.

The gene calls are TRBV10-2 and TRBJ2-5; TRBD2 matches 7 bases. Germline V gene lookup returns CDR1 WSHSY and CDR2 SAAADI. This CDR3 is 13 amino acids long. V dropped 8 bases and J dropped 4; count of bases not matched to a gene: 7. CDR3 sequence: CASGVTSPETQYF. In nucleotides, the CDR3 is TGCGCCAGCGGCGTGACTAGCCCAGAGACCCAGTACTTC.

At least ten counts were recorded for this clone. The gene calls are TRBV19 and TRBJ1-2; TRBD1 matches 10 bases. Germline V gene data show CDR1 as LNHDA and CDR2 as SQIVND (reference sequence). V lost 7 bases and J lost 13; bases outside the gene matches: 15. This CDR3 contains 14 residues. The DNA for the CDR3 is TGTGCCAGTATGCAGGGGACGACAGGGGGCGTTTTCACCTTC. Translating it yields CASMQGTTGGVFTF. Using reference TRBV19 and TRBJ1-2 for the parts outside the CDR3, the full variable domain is DGGITQSPKYLFRKEGQNVTLSCEQNLNHDAMYWYRQDPGQGLRLIYYSQIVNDFQKGDIAEGYSVSREKKESFPLTVTSAQKNPTAFYLCASMQGTTGGVFTFGSGTRLTVV.

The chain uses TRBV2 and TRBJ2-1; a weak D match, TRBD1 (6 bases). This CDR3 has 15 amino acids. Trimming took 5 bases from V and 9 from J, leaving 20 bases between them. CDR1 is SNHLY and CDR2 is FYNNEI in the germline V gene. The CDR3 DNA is TGTGCCAGCAGTAACACAGGGTCCGGAGTCAGTGAGCAGTTCTTC. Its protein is CASSNTGSGVSEQFF.

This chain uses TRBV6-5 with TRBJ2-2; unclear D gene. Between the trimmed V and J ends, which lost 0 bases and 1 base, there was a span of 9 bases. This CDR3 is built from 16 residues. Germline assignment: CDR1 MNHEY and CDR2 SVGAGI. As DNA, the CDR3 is TGTGCCAGCAGTTACTCAGGTGCAGGGAACACCGGGGAGCTGTTTTTT. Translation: CASSYSGAGNTGELFF.

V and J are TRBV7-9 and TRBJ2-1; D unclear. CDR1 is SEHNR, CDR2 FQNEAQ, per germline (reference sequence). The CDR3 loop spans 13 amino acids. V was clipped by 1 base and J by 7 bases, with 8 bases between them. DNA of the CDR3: TGTGCCAGCAGCTTAGGACATTGGAATGAGCAGTTCTTC. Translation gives CASSLGHWNEQFF.

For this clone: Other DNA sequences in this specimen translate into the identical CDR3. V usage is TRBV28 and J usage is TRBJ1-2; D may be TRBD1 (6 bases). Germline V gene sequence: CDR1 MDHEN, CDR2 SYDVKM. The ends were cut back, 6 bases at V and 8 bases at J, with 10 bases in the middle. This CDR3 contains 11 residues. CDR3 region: CASRTGGGYTF. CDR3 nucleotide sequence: TGTGCCAGCAGGACAGGTGGCGGCTACACCTTC.

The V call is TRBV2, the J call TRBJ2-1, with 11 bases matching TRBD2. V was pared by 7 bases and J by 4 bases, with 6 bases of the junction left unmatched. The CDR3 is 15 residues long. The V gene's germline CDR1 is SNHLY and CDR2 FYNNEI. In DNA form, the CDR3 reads TGTGCCAGCAAGACTAGCGGGGTCTTATACAATGAGCAGTTCTTC. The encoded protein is CASKTSGVLYNEQFF.

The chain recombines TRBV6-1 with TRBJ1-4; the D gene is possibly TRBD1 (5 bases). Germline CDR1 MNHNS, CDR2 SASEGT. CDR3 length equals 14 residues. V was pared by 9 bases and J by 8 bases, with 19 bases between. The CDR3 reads CASKEGPWGEKLFF. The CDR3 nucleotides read TGTGCCAGTAAAGAGGGACCCTGGGGGGAAAAACTGTTTTTT.